Following are 9 T cell receptor beta chains from one sample sequenced in a study of blood T cell repertoires in COVID-19. Here immunoSEQ multiplex PCR was the method, and the copy in TCRdb shows in-frame clones only, minus some. This table has about 170,000 clones, roughly nine tenths appearing once. Specimen: peripheral blood. The receptors here all came from a woman aged 55-70 years with COVID-19, enrolled during active disease.

The V call is TRBV27, the J call TRBJ2-1, with 7 bases identical to TRBD1. CDR1 and CDR2 from the germline V gene are MNHEY and SMNVEV (reference sequence). The CDR3 is 12 amino acids. V gave up 10 bases and J gave up 7 bases; unmatched junction bases: 7. The CDR3 nucleotides read TGTGCCATCATGACAGGGAATAATGAGCAGTTCTTC. It encodes CAIMTGNNEQFF.

The V and J genes are TRBV4-1 and TRBJ1-5, with 7 bases lining up with TRBD1. V lost 4 bases, J lost 0 bases, and 6 bases stayed unmatched. The V gene's germline CDR1 is MGHRA and CDR2 YSYEKL. This CDR3 has 16 residues. CDR3 residues: CASSRGTANSNQPQHF. CDR3 in DNA: TGCGCCAGCAGCCGTGGGACAGCAAATAGCAATCAGCCCCAGCATTTT.

The chain is built from TRBV10-3 and TRBJ1-5; possibly TRBD1 for D (6 bases). Germline V lookup: CDR1 ENHRY, CDR2 SYGVKD. The CDR3 contains 16 residues. The V gene lost 4 bases and the J gene lost 0 bases, with 13 bases spanning the gap. Written as DNA, the CDR3 is TGTGCCATCAGTGGAAGACAGGTTAATAGCAATCAGCCCCAGCATTTT. Its protein is CAISGRQVNSNQPQHF.

The rearrangement uses TRBV18 and TRBJ2-2, with a weak D call TRBD1 (5 bases). Trimming took off 6 bases at V and 4 bases at J, with 12 bases between the two ends. Germline assignment: CDR1 KGHSH and CDR2 LQKENI. CDR3 length: 14 amino acids. CDR3 sequence reads: CASSRKDTTGELFF. The CDR3 DNA reads TGTGCCAGCTCGCGTAAGGACACCACCGGGGAGCTGTTTTTT.

The chain couples TRBV30 to TRBJ1-2; no reliable D call. The CDR3 is 12 amino acids. The V gene lost 4 bases and the J gene lost 7 bases, with 13 bases spanning the gap. CDR1 is GTSNPN, CDR2 SVGIG, per germline (reference sequence). The CDR3 is CAWTGEVSGYTF. CDR3 coding DNA: TGTGCCTGGACTGGAGAGGTTTCTGGCTACACCTTC. Full variable domain (rest looked up from reference TRBV30 and TRBJ1-2): SQTIHQWPATLVQPVGSPLSLECTVEGTSNPNLYWYRQAAGRGLQLLFYSVGIGQISSEVPQNLSASRPQDRQFILSSKKLLLSDSGFYLCAWTGEVSGYTFGSGTRLTVV.

This chain connects TRBV30 to TRBJ1-6; D is possibly TRBD1 (5 bases). V gave up 2 bases and J gave up 13 bases, with 18 bases separating them. Germline CDR1 and CDR2: GTSNPN and SVGIG (reference sequence). The CDR3 loop spans 14 amino acids. CDR3 DNA sequence: TGTGCCTGGAGTAGGGGAGGGGCCTTGGATCCCCTCCACTTT. Its protein is CAWSRGGALDPLHF.

This clone was detected a few times. The genes are TRBV7-8 and TRBJ2-1; D not resolved. With 2 bases removed from V and 3 bases from J, the gap between germline ends came to 2 bases. Germline CDR1 SGHVS, CDR2 FQNEAQ. The CDR3 sequence is 12 residues long. CDR3 amino acids: CASSLLYNEQFF. The CDR3 region has the DNA TGTGCCAGCAGCTTACTCTACAATGAGCAGTTCTTC.

J is TRBJ1-2 and V is TRBV7-2, with 8 bases that match TRBD1. The CDR3 extends over 15 amino acids. V shed 0 bases and J 7 bases; nucleotides not matched to a gene: 7. The germline gives CDR1 SGHTA, CDR2 FQGNSA. CDR3 protein: CASSLAPRGRGGYTF. CDR3 nucleotides: TGTGCCAGCAGCTTAGCTCCCAGGGGGCGCGGTGGCTACACCTTC.

The CDR3 bases are TGTGCCAGCAGCGTGACTAGCGGGAGGAAGACCCAGTACTTC. Protein product: CASSVTSGRKTQYF. The genes are TRBV9 and TRBJ2-5, with 13 bases fitting TRBD2. The germline V gene has CDR1 SGDLS and CDR2 YYNGEE. V gave up 2 bases and J gave up 6 bases; unmatched junction bases: 1. This CDR3 spans 14 amino acids.